The 10 T cell receptor beta chains in this list originate from one sample, sequenced in a study of tumor-infiltrating lymphocytes in primary liver carcinoma. Germline DNA was extracted alongside blood RNA, which was obtained from unsorted whole blood. Using a constant-region primer together with ProtoScript II reverse transcriptase, TCR beta cDNA was made from around 0.55 ug of total RNA. Employing slightly modified ARM-PCR, three nested multiplex PCR rounds were run, and these gave rise to the TCR beta libraries. Primers for the first two PCR rounds were TRBV1-TRBV30 forward primers and a C-beta reverse primer (around 10 cycles per round). TCRdb reprocessed the multiplex PCR reads via MiXCR and lists one record per CDR3 protein. This table holds about 180,000 distinct CDR3 sequences, 50% to 75% found once. Sequencing input: peripheral blood. These receptors originate from a middle-aged man with primary liver carcinoma and hepatitis B virus infection.

V usage is TRBV6-5 and J usage is TRBJ2-7; D assignment may be TRBD1 or TRBD2 (5 bases each). The germline V gene encodes CDR1 MNHEY and CDR2 SVGAGI. V was cut by 5 bases and J by 2 bases, with 13 bases left in between. This CDR3 spans 14 amino acids. The CDR3 region has the DNA TGTGCCAGCAGTACCGGGACCTTCACCTACGAGCAGTACTTC. The encoded protein is CASSTGTFTYEQYF.

Notes on this clonotype: A single base separates this from a much larger clone, so it may be a read error. The genes are TRBV11-1 and TRBJ1-1; tentative D call: TRBD1 (5 bases). Germline loops: CDR1 SGHAT, CDR2 FQDESV (reference sequence). This CDR3 spans 15 amino acids. The CDR3 protein is CASSLGLFLDTGAFF. Here the CDR3 DNA reads TGTGCCAGCAGCTTAGGACTTTTTTTGGACACTGGAGCTTTCTTT.

This chain uses TRBV11-2 with TRBJ2-7; D is uncertain. The CDR3 contains 15 residues. The germline CDR1 and CDR2 sequences are SGHAT and FQNNGV. The V and J ends lost 5 bases and 13 bases respectively, with 27 bases between them. DNA of the CDR3: TGTGCCAGCAGCCAGGAATGGGAAGTGGTAGTGGACCAATACTTC. This translates into CASSQEWEVVVDQYF. The full variable domain, rest sourced from reference TRBV11-2 and TRBJ2-7, is EAGVAQSPRYKIIEKRQSVAFWCNPISGHATLYWYQQILGQGPKLLIQFQNNGVVDDSQLPKDRFSAERLKGVDSTLKIQPAKLEDSAVYLCASSQEWEVVVDQYFGPGTRLTVT.

The chain employs TRBV29-1 and TRBJ2-7; 12 bases are shared with TRBD2. Germline CDR1 is SQVTM and CDR2 is ANQGSEA. The CDR3 is 13 residues long. With 8 bases clipped from V and 2 bases from J, the junction kept 4 bases outside the gene matches. The CDR3 is CSTRTSGTYEQYF. The CDR3, as DNA: TGCAGCACGCGGACTAGCGGGACCTACGAGCAGTACTTC.

The genes are TRBV7-9 and TRBJ2-1, with D unclear. V lost 4 bases, J lost 4 bases, and 8 bases lay in between. The CDR3 runs to 13 residues. The germline CDR1 and CDR2 sequences are SEHNR and FQNEAQ (reference sequence). The chain's CDR3 is CASSSVPYNEQFF. CDR3 coding DNA: TGTGCCAGCAGCTCGGTCCCTTACAATGAGCAGTTCTTC. Full variable domain (rest looked up from reference TRBV7-9 and TRBJ2-1): DTGVSQNPRHKITKRGQNVTFRCDPISEHNRLYWYRQTLGQGPEFLTYFQNEAQLEKSRLLSDRFSAERPKGSFSTLEIQRTEQGDSAMYLCASSSVPYNEQFFGPGTRLTVL.

This clonotype was detected ten times or more. The V and J genes are TRBV5-6 and TRBJ2-3; TRBD2 matches at 9 bases. CDR1 and CDR2 from the germline V gene are SGHDT and YYEEEE. V gave up 3 bases and J gave up 2 bases; unmatched junction bases: 10. The CDR3 consists of 17 residues. The DNA of the CDR3 is TGTGCCAGCAGCTCGAGGGGACTAGCAGGTATCACAGATACGCAGTATTTT. This translates into CASSSRGLAGITDTQYF.

This clonotype was seen repeatedly, ten times or more. The rearrangement uses TRBV4-2 and TRBJ2-7; D call uncertain. Germline assignment: CDR1 LGHNA and CDR2 YNFKEQ. With 0 bases removed from V and 5 bases from J, the gap between germline ends came to 14 bases. The CDR3 loop spans 15 amino acids. DNA for the CDR3: TGTGCCAGCAGCCAAGAAATCGGCGGCCTCAACGAGCAGTACTTC. This translates into CASSQEIGGLNEQYF.

CDR3 in amino acids: CASRDLNQPQHF. The CDR3 DNA reads as TGTGCCAGTCGGGACTTAAATCAGCCCCAGCATTTT. This chain uses TRBV28 with TRBJ1-5; D may be TRBD1 (5 bases). The CDR3 length is 12 residues. The V end was cut by 9 bases, the J end by 4 bases, with 10 bases between. The germline gives CDR1 MDHEN, CDR2 SYDVKM.

Concerning this clonotype itself: This may arise from a read error, as a much more abundant clone is one base away. The rearrangement links TRBV11-2 to TRBJ1-1, with unresolved D. The CDR3 has 13 residues. The germline gives CDR1 SGHAT, CDR2 FQNNGV. CDR3 nucleotide sequence: TGTACCAGCAGCTTAGATTACGGGGCTGAAGCTTTCTTT. It specifies CTSSLDYGAEAFF.

A remark on this clonotype: One end of the junction varies from germline; a read error may be responsible. The rearrangement links TRBV11-2 to TRBJ2-7, with D uncertain. The CDR3 extends over 14 amino acids. The germline V gene encodes CDR1 SGHAT and CDR2 FQNNGV. In DNA form, the CDR3 reads TGTGTCAGCAGCGCAGCTACTCTTCTCTACGAGCAGTACTTC. Translation: CVSSAATLLYEQYF.